This T cell receptor beta chain was captured in a study of early T cells in non-severe SARS-CoV-2 infection. In TCRdb, the 5' RACE reads were re-called with MiXCR into one record per CDR3 protein. Of around 71,000 distinct CDR3 sequences in the sample, approximately 15% were seen once. CDR3 length equals 14 residues. Germline values: CDR1 LNHNV, CDR2 YYDKDF (reference sequence). V gave up 1 base and J gave up 6 bases, with 10 bases separating them. The chain couples TRBV15 to TRBJ2-1; D may be TRBD2 (6 bases). This TCR was sampled from an adult who was a healthcare worker with PCR-confirmed SARS-CoV-2 infection or an uninfected control (not recorded which). Sequencing was performed on whole blood, taken at baseline. The CDR3 reads CATSRAGSGNEQFF. The CDR3 DNA reads as TGTGCCACCAGCAGAGCGGGTAGCGGCAATGAGCAGTTCTTC. The whole variable domain, filled in from reference TRBV15 and TRBJ2-1, reads DAMVIQNPRYQVTQFGKPVTLSCSQTLNHNVMYWYQQKSSQAPKLLFHYYDKDFNNEADTPDNFQSRRPNTSFCFLDIRSPGLGDTAMYLCATSRAGSGNEQFFGPGTRLTVL.